This entry concerns a single T cell receptor (beta chain). Assay: immunoSEQ multiplex PCR; the TCRdb copy retains only in-frame clones and omits some. The table lists approximately 190,000 clones, roughly 86% of them singletons. The data are from a study of blood T cell repertoires in COVID-19. Study context: Recovered Cohort 3 donors showed two negative PCRs, clearance, or symptom resolution.

The CDR3 has 16 residues. Germline values: CDR1 LGHNA, CDR2 YNFKEQ. V lost 4 bases, J lost 0 bases, and 13 bases lay in between. The genes are TRBV4-2 and TRBJ1-3, with D possibly TRBD1 on 5 matching bases. The receptor was isolated from a woman aged 40 to 50 in a cohort exposed to, infected with or recovered from COVID-19 (not recorded which). The material sequenced was PBMCs or T cells enriched from blood (not recorded which). As DNA, the CDR3 is TGTGCCAGCAGCCCACGGCGGGGGGGCTCTGGAAACACCATATATTTT. It translates to CASSPRRGGSGNTIYF.